Here is one T cell receptor beta chain with its context. The antigen is undetermined. 5'RACE with constant-segment primers built TCRalpha and TCRbeta cDNA libraries with UMIs. TCRdb fed the 5' RACE reads into MiXCR, producing one record per CDR3 protein. The data hold a few hundred thousand distinct CDR3 sequences, with about a sixth observed a single time. The record originates from a study of T-cell memory formation after mild COVID-19. This CDR3 spans 16 amino acids. Germline CDR1 and CDR2: LGHNA and YNFKEQ. Trimming cost V 0 bases and J 4 bases, with 15 bases left between them. Study-wide findings and caveats: Contracting CD4+ clones lay largely in CM and EM, with CD8+ ones residing in EMRA.

The source is a man aged 18 to 29 who had mild COVID-19 (a few samples of this study predate the infection). Cell type and time point are not known. The V and J genes are TRBV4-2 and TRBJ1-2; the D gene is possibly TRBD1 (5 bases). What was sequenced was PBMCs or a T cell subset sorted from them (not recorded which). The CDR3 spells CASSQEEQAVFYGYTF. The CDR3 DNA reads TGTGCCAGCAGCCAAGAAGAACAGGCGGTCTTCTATGGCTACACCTTC.